What follows are 18 T cell receptor beta chains derived from one specimen sequenced in a study of vaccination effects on CD4 cells after COVID-19. No antigen has been identified for these receptors. TCRdb's copy holds only in-frame clones and misses some; the assay was immunoSEQ multiplex PCR. The profile shows about 13,000 clones, 73% of them singletons. Before sequencing, viral peptide pools were used by the ViraFEST assay to expand antigen-specific CD4+ T cells. Culture lasted 10 days before CD4+ T cell isolation. A PCR test confirmed that the person had SARS-CoV-2 infection between March and December 2020. BNT162b2 vaccine or mRNA-1273 vaccine was given to participants in two doses. Material: CD4+ T cells from PBMCs cultured with HCoV-NL63 spike peptides, obtained after COVID-19 vaccination. The origin of the receptors is a human donor who had a prior SARS-CoV-2 infection.

The chain links TRBV3-1 (or the pseudogene TRBV3-2) to TRBJ2-3, with D unclear. V lost 2 bases, J lost 6 bases, and 21 bases lay in between. Germline V lookup: CDR1 LGHDT, CDR2 YNNKEL (reference sequence). CDR3 length equals 17 residues. The CDR3: CASSQMGLGPPRDTQYF. The CDR3 bases are TGTGCCAGCAGCCAAATGGGTTTAGGCCCCCCTCGGGATACGCAGTATTTT.

V is TRBV18 and J is TRBJ1-6; TRBD1 might be the D (5 bases). Germline CDR1 is KGHSH and CDR2 is LQKENI. CDR3 size: 15 residues. V lost 2 bases and J 7 bases, leaving 12 bases between the germline ends. The DNA of the CDR3 is TGTGCCAGCTCACCAGGACCCAGGACAAATTCACCCCTCCACTTT. This codes for CASSPGPRTNSPLHF.

The chain recombines TRBV9 with TRBJ1-6, with a possible D match to TRBD1 (5 bases). CDR1 is SGDLS and CDR2 is YYNGEE in the germline V gene. V was clipped by 3 bases and J by 5 bases, with 9 bases between them. This CDR3 contains 14 residues. DNA for the CDR3: TGTGCCAGCAGCGACCGGGACGATAATTCACCCCTCCACTTT. It yields the protein CASSDRDDNSPLHF.

The rearrangement links TRBV6-6 to TRBJ2-1, with D hard to call. The length of the CDR3 is 13 residues. V lost 6 bases and J lost 7, with 13 bases in between. Germline CDR1 reads MNHNY; CDR2 reads SVGAGI (reference sequence). The CDR3 sequence is CASSSTEPNEQFF. CDR3 bases: TGTGCCAGCAGCTCTACCGAACCGAATGAGCAGTTCTTC.

The chain recombines TRBV11-1 with TRBJ2-5, with TRBD2 matching over 13 bases. CDR3 size: 16 residues. The trim removed 5 bases at V and 5 bases at J, leaving 8 bases unmatched. Germline CDR1 SGHAT, CDR2 FQDESV (reference sequence). The CDR3 here is CASSIRLAGGIETQYF. CDR3 DNA sequence: TGTGCCAGCAGCATCAGACTAGCGGGGGGCATCGAGACCCAGTACTTC.

CDR3 loop: CASGGGKLFF. CDR3 bases: TGTGCCAGTGGAGGTGGAAAACTGTTTTTT. The V and J genes are TRBV2 and TRBJ1-4; no reliable D call. Germline-derived CDR1 and CDR2 are SNHLY and FYNNEI. The CDR3 loop spans 10 amino acids. V dropped 9 bases and J dropped 10 bases, with 9 bases sitting between them.

V usage is TRBV5-1 and J usage is TRBJ2-6; D not resolved. V lost 0 bases and J lost 0, with 7 bases in between. The CDR3 spans 16 residues. Germline V lookup: CDR1 SGHRS, CDR2 YFSETQ. Here the CDR3 reads CASSLAGRSGANVLTF. CDR3 in DNA: TGCGCCAGCAGCTTGGCAGGCCGCTCTGGGGCCAACGTCCTGACTTTC.

This rearrangement joins TRBV5-1 to TRBJ1-2, with D maybe TRBD1 (6 bases). Per the germline V gene, CDR1 is SGHRS and CDR2 is YFSETQ. Trimming cost V 0 bases and J 4 bases, with 16 bases left between them. The CDR3 extends over 16 amino acids. CDR3 sequence reads: CASSLAGQGNSYGYTF. As DNA, the CDR3 is TGCGCCAGCAGCTTGGCGGGCCAGGGGAACAGCTATGGCTACACCTTC. The variable domain in full, completed from reference TRBV5-1 and TRBJ1-2, reads KAGVTQTPRYLIKTRGQQVTLSCSPISGHRSVSWYQQTPGQGLQFLFEYFSETQRNKGNFPGRFSGRQFSNSRSEMNVSTLELGDSALYLCASSLAGQGNSYGYTFGSGTRLTVV.

The rearrangement joins TRBV6-5 to TRBJ1-5; D is unclear. In germline, CDR1 is MNHEY, CDR2 SVGAGI. This CDR3 has 13 amino acids. V was pared by 6 bases and J by 1 base, with 7 bases between. This CDR3 is CASRRSSNQPQHF. In nucleotides, the CDR3 is TGTGCCAGCAGACGCAGCAGCAATCAGCCCCAGCATTTT.

This chain joins TRBV10-3 and TRBJ2-1, with TRBD1 matching over 9 bases. The CDR3 has 13 amino acids. Losses at the gene ends were 7 bases for V and 7 bases for J; bases not matched to a gene: 5. The germline V gene encodes CDR1 ENHRY and CDR2 SYGVKD. The CDR3 region is CAINFGQGNEQFF. The CDR3 nucleotides read TGTGCCATCAATTTCGGACAGGGGAATGAGCAGTTCTTC.

This clone has just one count. CDR3: CASSQGVSGRPGELFF. DNA for the CDR3: TGTGCCAGCAGCCAAGGAGTAAGCGGGAGACCCGGGGAGCTGTTTTTT. This rearrangement joins TRBV5-6 to TRBJ2-2; 8 bases fit TRBD2. Unmatched junction bases numbered 11, after V lost 4 bases and J lost 6 bases. The CDR3 is made up of 16 amino acids. The germline CDR1 and CDR2 sequences are SGHDT and YYEEEE.

The chain combines TRBV7-2 with TRBJ2-2; 7 bases are a match to TRBD2. Germline V lookup: CDR1 SGHTA, CDR2 FQGNSA. V lost 5 bases, J lost 0 bases, and 6 bases stayed unmatched. The CDR3 totals 16 residues. The CDR3 DNA follows: TGTGCCAGCAGCCTATTAGCGGGTACGAACACCGGGGAGCTGTTTTTT. Its protein product is CASSLLAGTNTGELFF.

The V and J genes are TRBV6-4 and TRBJ2-5, with D possibly being TRBD2 (7 bases). Germline values: CDR1 MRHNA, CDR2 SNTAGT. V lost 7 bases and J 4 bases, leaving 22 bases between the germline ends. The CDR3 has 16 amino acids. CDR3 region: CASTVGGQGTRETQYF. CDR3 coding DNA: TGTGCCAGCACCGTGGGGGGGCAGGGGACACGAGAGACCCAGTACTTC.

The rearrangement links TRBV10-3 to TRBJ2-6; tentatively, D is TRBD1 (5 bases). The CDR3 is 16 amino acids. Per the germline V gene, CDR1 is ENHRY and CDR2 is SYGVKD. Between the trimmed V and J ends, which lost 4 bases and 0 bases, there was a span of 10 bases. DNA of the CDR3: TGTGCCATCAGTGGGGGCAGGAGCTCTGGGGCCAACGTCCTGACTTTC. Translated: CAISGGRSSGANVLTF.

The chain is built from TRBV7-9 and TRBJ2-1, with 7 bases matching TRBD2. Germline V gene data show CDR1 as SEHNR and CDR2 as FQNEAQ (reference sequence). The CDR3 runs to 14 residues. J was trimmed by 16 bases and V by 2 bases; bases with no gene match: 14. CDR3 nucleotide sequence: TGTGCCAGCAGCTTAAACGAAGCGGGGAGGGTGTATTTCTTC. It translates to CASSLNEAGRVYFF.

This chain joins TRBV19 and TRBJ1-1; the match to TRBD1 covers 8 bases. The CDR3 sequence is 13 residues long. Germline V gene sequence: CDR1 LNHDA, CDR2 SQIVND (reference sequence). With 8 bases clipped from V and 5 bases from J, the junction kept 7 bases outside the gene matches. The CDR3: CASSDRGWTEAFF. The DNA for the CDR3 is TGTGCCAGTTCAGACAGGGGATGGACTGAAGCTTTCTTT. Supplemented by reference TRBV19 and TRBJ1-1, the full variable domain reads DGGITQSPKYLFRKEGQNVTLSCEQNLNHDAMYWYRQDPGQGLRLIYYSQIVNDFQKGDIAEGYSVSREKKESFPLTVTSAQKNPTAFYLCASSDRGWTEAFFGQGTRLTVV.

V gene TRBV5-6 combines with J gene TRBJ2-7; 10 nucleotides match TRBD2. Trimming at V came to 1 base and at J to 2 bases, leaving 6 bases not matched to a gene. The CDR3 totals 16 residues. Germline V gives CDR1 SGHDT, CDR2 YYEEEE. The CDR3 protein is CASSLLVAGGPYEQYF. For the CDR3, the DNA is TGTGCCAGCAGCTTGTTAGTAGCGGGAGGCCCCTACGAGCAGTACTTC.

This rearrangement joins TRBV2 to TRBJ1-6, with D perhaps matching TRBD1 (5 bases). Germline values: CDR1 SNHLY, CDR2 FYNNEI. Trimming removed 8 bases at V and 0 bases at J, with 8 bases between. The CDR3 covers 14 residues. CDR3 in DNA: TGTGCCAGCCGGGGGGACTCCTATAATTCACCCCTCCACTTT. Translated, it gives CASRGDSYNSPLHF.